The 16 T cell receptor beta chains given below trace back to one sample, sequenced in a study of response to subunit inactivated influenza vaccine. TCRdb re-derived calls from the RT-PCR reads in MiXCR, one entry per CDR3 protein. The sample has about 520,000 distinct CDR3 sequences, approximately 7.2% seen once. Sequenced material: PBMCs from blood, taken around 25 months after vaccination. The receptors stem from a man between 50 and 75 years old who received an inactivated influenza vaccine.

The chain couples TRBV7-6 to TRBJ2-5; D remains unclear. V lost 0 bases to trimming and J lost 2 bases, with 7 bases between them. The CDR3 sequence is 14 residues long. Germline assignment: CDR1 SGHVS and CDR2 FNYEAQ. The CDR3 here is CASSLATLQETQYF. The CDR3 DNA sequence: TGTGCCAGCAGCTTAGCGACCTTACAAGAGACCCAGTACTTC.

This clonotype was seen repeatedly, ten times or more. The chain combines TRBV7-2 with TRBJ2-1, with 7 bases aligning to TRBD2. The CDR3 is made up of 16 amino acids. Per the germline V gene, CDR1 is SGHTA and CDR2 is FQGNSA. J was trimmed by 0 bases and V by 2 bases; bases with no gene match: 4. DNA for the CDR3: TGTGCCAGCAGCTTAAATCCGGGGGGCTCCTACAATGAGCAGTTCTTC. Its translation: CASSLNPGGSYNEQFF.

This clonotype has a count of ten or more. The chain links TRBV7-2 to TRBJ2-2; possibly TRBD1 for D (5 bases). Trimming took 2 bases from V and 6 from J, leaving 16 bases between them. The CDR3 runs to 16 residues. Germline V gives CDR1 SGHTA, CDR2 FQGNSA. The CDR3 here is CASSLTGPQGAGELFF. CDR3 coding DNA: TGTGCCAGCAGCTTAACCGGGCCACAAGGGGCCGGGGAGCTGTTTTTT.

The rearrangement uses TRBV7-9 and TRBJ2-3; 7 bases match TRBD1. Germline V gives CDR1 SEHNR, CDR2 FQNEAQ (reference sequence). The CDR3 runs to 15 residues. Germline trimming cut 7 bases from V and 1 base from J; bases unmatched to any gene: 8. The CDR3: CASTPGQWRTDTQYF. The CDR3 nucleotides read TGTGCCAGCACCCCGGGACAGTGGCGCACAGATACGCAGTATTTT. Full variable domain (outside the CDR3, taken from reference TRBV7-9 and TRBJ2-3): DTGVSQNPRHKITKRGQNVTFRCDPISEHNRLYWYRQTLGQGPEFLTYFQNEAQLEKSRLLSDRFSAERPKGSFSTLEIQRTEQGDSAMYLCASTPGQWRTDTQYFGPGTRLTVL.

The gene calls are TRBV20-1 and TRBJ1-1, with no clear D. Between the trimmed V and J ends, which lost 6 bases and 3 bases, there was a span of 23 bases. The length of the CDR3 is 16 residues. Germline assignment: CDR1 DFQATT and CDR2 SNEGSKA (reference sequence). The CDR3 is CSASRSGRSSYTEAFF. The CDR3 nucleotides read TGCAGTGCCTCGAGGTCGGGCCGTAGTTCCTACACTGAAGCTTTCTTT.

This clonotype was recorded at least ten times. V gene TRBV5-1 combines with J gene TRBJ2-3; 7 bases align to TRBD2. The CDR3 sequence is 16 residues long. The germline gives CDR1 SGHRS, CDR2 YFSETQ. Losses at the gene ends were 0 bases for V and 6 bases for J; bases not matched to a gene: 10. The CDR3 here is CASSLEPSGLGDTQYF. The CDR3 DNA reads as TGCGCCAGCAGCTTGGAGCCTAGCGGCTTGGGGGATACGCAGTATTTT. The full variable domain, its missing parts supplied by reference TRBV5-1 and TRBJ2-3, is KAGVTQTPRYLIKTRGQQVTLSCSPISGHRSVSWYQQTPGQGLQFLFEYFSETQRNKGNFPGRFSGRQFSNSRSEMNVSTLELGDSALYLCASSLEPSGLGDTQYFGPGTRLTVL.

There are a few counts of this clonotype. This chain connects TRBV6-2 or TRBV6-3 to TRBJ2-3; the match to TRBD1 covers 8 bases. Germline values: CDR1 MNHEY, CDR2 SVGEGT. The CDR3 has 17 amino acids. The V and J ends lost 5 bases and 3 bases, in that order; junction bases with no gene match: 13. Written as DNA, the CDR3 is TGTGCCAGCAGTCAGGGGGCTCGGGGGCTAGCGACAGATACGCAGTATTTT. This codes for CASSQGARGLATDTQYF.

This clonotype has more than one count but fewer than ten. The chain recombines TRBV20-1 with TRBJ2-1; unclear D gene. CDR1 is DFQATT, CDR2 SNEGSKA, per germline (reference sequence). This CDR3 spans 12 amino acids. V dropped 6 bases and J dropped 10 bases, with 16 bases sitting between them. The chain's CDR3 is CSADQRNVEQFF. For the CDR3, the DNA is TGCAGTGCCGACCAACGGAATGTGGAGCAGTTCTTC.

This clonotype was seen ten or more times. The gene calls are TRBV28 and TRBJ2-1, with TRBD2 matching 9 bases. The CDR3 extends over 15 amino acids. Germline V gene sequence: CDR1 MDHEN, CDR2 SYDVKM. Trimming cost V 2 bases and J 8 bases; bases outside gene matches: 7. The CDR3 is CASSLSSGSWYEQFF. CDR3 in DNA: TGTGCCAGCAGTTTAAGTAGCGGGAGTTGGTATGAGCAGTTCTTC. The full variable domain, rest sourced from reference TRBV28 and TRBJ2-1, is DVKVTQSSRYLVKRTGEKVFLECVQDMDHENMFWYRQDPGLGLRLIYFSYDVKMKEKGDIPEGYSVSREKKERFSLILESASTNQTSMYLCASSLSSGSWYEQFFGPGTRLTVL.

CDR3 sequence: CASSLNGGSAQYF. For the CDR3, the DNA is TGTGCCAGCAGCTTAAATGGGGGGTCGGCGCAGTATTTT. The chain links TRBV11-2 to TRBJ2-3; the D gene is possibly TRBD2 (6 bases). The CDR3 is 13 amino acids. Per the germline V gene, CDR1 is SGHAT and CDR2 is FQNNGV. Between the trimmed V and J ends, which lost 2 bases and 10 bases, there was a span of 13 bases.

The chain has TRBV7-9 and TRBJ2-3; perhaps TRBD1 as D (5 bases). Trimming stripped 10 bases from V and 0 bases from J, with 11 bases between. The germline CDR1 and CDR2 sequences are SEHNR and FQNEAQ (reference sequence). The CDR3 has 13 residues. For the CDR3, the DNA is TGTGCCACCAGGGCCTCAAGCACAGATACGCAGTATTTT. As protein: CATRASSTDTQYF.

The CDR3 loop reads CAWSPLRTIRVGNSPLHF. The CDR3 nucleotides are TGTGCCTGGAGCCCTCTGAGGACCATCCGGGTTGGGAATTCACCCCTCCACTTT. The chain carries TRBV30 and TRBJ1-6; D not resolved. Germline V gives CDR1 GTSNPN, CDR2 SVGIG (reference sequence). Trimming shortened V by 3 bases and J by 7 bases, and 25 bases separated the two germline ends. This CDR3 comprises 18 residues.

The CDR3 DNA reads as TGCGCCAGCAGCCAAGATGCTCGGGGGGGACTAGCGGGAGTATGGGAGCAGTTCTTC. As protein: CASSQDARGGLAGVWEQFF. The chain uses TRBV4-3 and TRBJ2-1; 14 nucleotides agree with TRBD2. The junction had 14 bases not matched to a gene; V was cut back by 0 bases and J by 10 bases. Germline-derived CDR1 and CDR2 are LGHNA and YSLEER. The CDR3 has 19 amino acids.

The chain joins TRBV4-3 to TRBJ2-2; D remains ambiguous. Deletions cut 4 bases from V and 1 base from J, with 13 bases between. Germline V gene data show CDR1 as LGHNA and CDR2 as YSLEER. The length of the CDR3 is 16 residues. CDR3 sequence: CASSRLSTVNTGELFF. In nucleotides, the CDR3 is TGCGCCAGCAGCCGCCTGAGCACCGTGAACACCGGGGAGCTGTTTTTT.

The CDR3 coding sequence is TGTGCCAGCAGTTACTGGGGTAACGATGAGCAGTTCTTC. It is translated as CASSYWGNDEQFF. This rearrangement joins TRBV6-6 to TRBJ2-1; no firm D call. The CDR3 is 13 amino acids. Germline-derived CDR1 and CDR2 are MNHNY and SVGAGI (reference sequence). V dropped 1 base and J dropped 8 bases, with 9 bases sitting between them.

Only a few counts were recorded for this clonotype. This chain uses TRBV3-1 with TRBJ1-2; TRBD1 might be the D (6 bases). The CDR3 covers 14 residues. Trimming shortened V by 1 base and J by 5 bases, and 11 bases separated the two germline ends. In germline, CDR1 is LGHDT, CDR2 YNNKEL (reference sequence). Written as DNA, the CDR3 is TGTGCCAGCAGCCAAGCGGGGGGCATTTATGGCTACACCTTC. This gives the protein CASSQAGGIYGYTF.